The 32 T cell receptor beta chains below were found in one sample sequenced in a study of early T cells in non-severe SARS-CoV-2 infection. TCRdb independently ran MiXCR on the 5' RACE reads; one entry per CDR3 protein. The sample records approximately 48,000 distinct CDR3 sequences, around 6.5% being singletons. The specimen was whole blood, collected at baseline. The receptors come from an adult who was a healthcare worker with PCR-confirmed SARS-CoV-2 infection or an uninfected control (not recorded which).

This clonotype appeared a few times. The J gene is TRBJ1-1, the V gene TRBV28, with D uncertain. Germline CDR1 reads MDHEN; CDR2 reads SYDVKM. V shed 6 bases and J shed 8 bases, with 13 bases lying between them. This CDR3 comprises 12 residues. CDR3 sequence (DNA): TGTGCCAGCAGCCTGCGCCCGGGGGAAGCTTTCTTT. Translated, it gives CASSLRPGEAFF.

This clonotype was detected many times. The J gene is TRBJ1-2, the V gene TRBV11-2, with D perhaps matching TRBD1 (6 bases). Trimming left V 5 bases short and J 9 bases short, with 16 bases between. CDR3 length: 13 residues. Germline V gene lookup returns CDR1 SGHAT and CDR2 FQNNGV. The DNA for the CDR3 is TGTGCCAGCAGCCAGACAGGTCCTCTAAGCTACACCTTC. This gives the protein CASSQTGPLSYTF.

This clonotype was counted many times. The V gene is TRBV4-3, the J gene TRBJ2-3, with D possibly TRBD1 on 6 matching bases. The CDR3 is 17 amino acids. V was trimmed by 4 bases and J by 5 bases, leaving 22 bases between them. Germline V gene data show CDR1 as LGHNA and CDR2 as YSLEER. CDR3 protein: CASSPEGHGPPGDTQYF. The CDR3 DNA reads as TGCGCCAGCAGCCCCGAGGGACACGGGCCCCCAGGAGATACGCAGTATTTT.

This clonotype appeared a few times. The rearrangement links TRBV21-1 to TRBJ1-5. TRBV21-1 is recorded as a pseudogene. This CDR3 region has 20 residues. CDR3 DNA sequence: TGTGCCAGCAGCAAAGTTGGGCAAGAGGAGCTTGGGTGTAGCAATCAGCCCCAGCATTTT. Translating gives CASSKVGQEELGCSNQPQHF.

Many counts were recorded for this clonotype. The rearrangement uses TRBV29-1 and TRBJ1-1; D unclear. The V end was cut by 4 bases, the J end by 4 bases, with 4 bases between. Germline loops: CDR1 SQVTM, CDR2 ANQGSEA. This CDR3 is built from 10 residues. CDR3 coding DNA: TGCAGCGTTGCGAGCACTGAAGCTTTCTTT. Translating gives CSVASTEAFF.

This clonotype has only a few counts. The genes are TRBV3-1 and TRBJ1-3; D gene uncertain. The ends were cut back, 3 bases at V and 0 bases at J, with 12 bases in the middle. The CDR3 is made up of 16 amino acids. Germline V gives CDR1 LGHDT, CDR2 YNNKEL (reference sequence). CDR3 sequence reads: CASSQYTSRSGNTIYF. In DNA, the CDR3 is TGTGCCAGCAGCCAGTACACAAGTCGCTCTGGAAACACCATATATTTT.

The CDR3 spells CASSSIAGGHETQYF. CDR3 sequence (DNA): TGTGCCAGCAGTTCCATAGCGGGGGGGCATGAGACCCAGTACTTC. The chain joins TRBV12-3 or TRBV12-4 to TRBJ2-5; 11 bases are a match to TRBD2. J lost 5 bases, V lost 4 bases, and 6 bases had no gene match. The CDR3 extends over 15 amino acids.

This clonotype was counted at least ten times. CDR3 DNA: TGTGCCAGCAGCCAAGAGTCCCGGACAGCCTCCTACGAGCAGTACTTC. Protein sequence: CASSQESRTASYEQYF. The chain is built from TRBV4-2 and TRBJ2-7; D might be TRBD1 (6 bases). V shed 0 bases and J shed 0 bases, with 12 bases lying between them. The CDR3 extends over 16 amino acids. The V gene's germline CDR1 is LGHNA and CDR2 YNFKEQ.

This clonotype turned up a few times. V gene TRBV7-2 combines with J gene TRBJ1-2; 8 nucleotides match TRBD1. V lost 4 bases to trimming and J lost 7 bases; unmatched junction nucleotides: 14. The CDR3 extends over 16 amino acids. Germline loops: CDR1 SGHTA, CDR2 FQGNSA. CDR3 DNA sequence: TGTGCCAGCAGCTCCGCCCGACTGGACAGGGTGGGTGGCTACACCTTC. Residues: CASSSARLDRVGGYTF.

This clonotype was observed many times. The chain combines TRBV28 with TRBJ2-7; 7 bases are a match to TRBD1. Germline V lookup: CDR1 MDHEN, CDR2 SYDVKM. The CDR3 is 15 residues long. V dropped 3 bases and J dropped 3; count of bases not matched to a gene: 8. The DNA of the CDR3 is TGTGCCAGCAGTTTTAGTCCAGGACAGGTCTACGAGCAGTACTTC. Its protein is CASSFSPGQVYEQYF.

This chain links TRBV20-1 with TRBJ1-1; 7 bases fit TRBD1. The CDR3 sequence is 13 residues long. V trimming: 3 bases; J trimming: 4 bases; junction bases outside the gene matches: 5. Germline CDR1 and CDR2: DFQATT and SNEGSKA (reference sequence). The CDR3 loop reads CSARQQGTTEAFF. CDR3 coding DNA: TGCAGTGCTAGGCAACAGGGGACCACTGAAGCTTTCTTT.

The V gene is TRBV24-1, the J gene TRBJ2-2; 12 bases map to TRBD2. Trimming removed 4 bases from V and 2 bases from J; junction bases left unmatched: 7. Germline-derived CDR1 and CDR2 are KGHDR and SFDVKD. CDR3 length equals 18 residues. The CDR3 bases are TGTGCCACCAGTGACCCACGACTAGCGGGGGAAAACACCGGGGAGCTGTTTTTT. Protein product: CATSDPRLAGENTGELFF.

This clonotype came up a few times. The chain carries TRBV14 and TRBJ2-3; 9 nucleotides align to TRBD2. This CDR3 has 17 residues. Germline V gene data show CDR1 as SGHDN and CDR2 as FVKESK. V lost 1 base and J lost 4; bases outside the gene matches: 9. In DNA form, the CDR3 reads TGTGCCAGCAGCCAAGCCCCGGGACTAGCCTTCCCAGATACGCAGTATTTT. Translation: CASSQAPGLAFPDTQYF. Full variable domain (outside the CDR3, taken from reference TRBV14 and TRBJ2-3): EAGVTQFPSHSVIEKGQTVTLRCDPISGHDNLYWYRRVMGKEIKFLLHFVKESKQDESGMPNNRFLAERTGGTYSTLKVQPAELEDSGVYFCASSQAPGLAFPDTQYFGPGTRLTVL.

This clonotype has ten or more counts. The chain links TRBV28 to TRBJ2-6, with D tentatively TRBD2 (6 bases). This CDR3 spans 15 amino acids. Germline V gives CDR1 MDHEN, CDR2 SYDVKM. The V and J ends lost 6 bases and 0 bases respectively, with 9 bases between them. In DNA, the CDR3 is TGTGCCAGCAGCAGCGGGTACTCTGGGGCCAACGTCCTGACTTTC. The encoded protein is CASSSGYSGANVLTF.

This clonotype was observed a few times. The chain uses TRBV29-1 and TRBJ1-3; D gene uncertain. V lost 5 bases and J lost 0, with 8 bases in between. Germline-derived CDR1 and CDR2 are SQVTM and ANQGSEA. The length of the CDR3 is 13 residues. CDR3 residues: CSVQSGSGNTIYF. DNA for the CDR3: TGCAGCGTTCAATCTGGCTCTGGAAACACCATATATTTT.

This clonotype was seen a few times. The chain recombines TRBV4-3 with TRBJ1-1; D gene uncertain. V shed 5 bases and J shed 2 bases, with 15 bases lying between them. CDR1 LGHNA and CDR2 YSLEER come from the germline V gene. The CDR3 runs to 15 residues. CDR3 region: CASSSRGGLNTEAFF. CDR3 nucleotide sequence: TGCGCCAGCAGCTCCCGAGGAGGTCTAAACACTGAAGCTTTCTTT.

The CDR3 region has the DNA TGTGCCAGCAAGGAGCTAGTGGGGGCGGGTGAGCAGTTCTTC. Translation gives CASKELVGAGEQFF. The V and J genes are TRBV7-6 and TRBJ2-1, with a weak D call TRBD1 (6 bases). This CDR3 has 14 amino acids. V was pared by 7 bases and J by 9 bases, with 19 bases between. Germline V gene lookup returns CDR1 SGHVS and CDR2 FNYEAQ.

This clonotype occurred a few times. The V call is TRBV5-4, the J call TRBJ1-6, with D hard to call. V dropped 1 base and J dropped 7 bases, with 12 bases sitting between them. The CDR3 covers 15 residues. Germline CDR1 is SGHNT and CDR2 is YYREEE (reference sequence). The CDR3 DNA sequence: TGTGCCAGCAGCTTGTCGGGAAGATCGAATTCACCCCTCCACTTT. Translating gives CASSLSGRSNSPLHF.

This clonotype was seen many times. The V call is TRBV24-1, the J call TRBJ2-7; D is ambiguous. This CDR3 is built from 12 residues. Germline V gene lookup returns CDR1 KGHDR and CDR2 SFDVKD. V was cut by 4 bases and J by 5 bases, with 8 bases left in between. The CDR3 loop is CATSDPLDEQYF. CDR3 in DNA: TGTGCCACCAGTGACCCCCTCGACGAGCAGTACTTC.

This clonotype came up many times. V is TRBV19 and J is TRBJ2-7; 9 bases fit TRBD1. The CDR3 spans 14 residues. CDR1 LNHDA and CDR2 SQIVND come from the germline V gene (reference sequence). J was trimmed by 0 bases and V by 6 bases; bases with no gene match: 3. The CDR3 region is CASSPDRGSYEQYF. The CDR3 DNA is TGTGCCAGTAGCCCGGACAGGGGCTCCTACGAGCAGTACTTC.

This clonotype was seen at least ten times. This sequence joins TRBV6-6 and TRBJ1-2, with no clear D. The germline V and J ends were trimmed by 0 bases and 9 bases, with 11 bases remaining between them. Germline V gene sequence: CDR1 MNHNY, CDR2 SVGAGI (reference sequence). CDR3 length equals 13 residues. CDR3 DNA: TGTGCCAGCAGTTACTCGGACGGGGAGCGCTACACCTTC. Protein product: CASSYSDGERYTF.

The chain links TRBV14 to TRBJ2-2, with TRBD1 matching over 8 bases. J gave up 5 bases and V 1 base, and 3 bases lay outside the gene matches. The CDR3 contains 15 residues. CDR1 and CDR2 from the germline V gene are SGHDN and FVKESK. The CDR3 nucleotides read TGTGCCAGCAGCCAAGTGTGGACAGGGACCGGGGAGCTGTTTTTT. Translating gives CASSQVWTGTGELFF.

This chain links TRBV5-1 with TRBJ2-7, with D tentatively TRBD2 (6 bases). Per germline, CDR1 SGHRS and CDR2 YFSETQ. The germline V and J ends were trimmed by 4 bases and 3 bases, with 8 bases remaining between them. This CDR3 is 12 amino acids long. Here the CDR3 reads CASSPEGYEQYF. In DNA, the CDR3 is TGCGCCAGCAGCCCGGAGGGCTACGAGCAGTACTTC.

This clonotype was seen a handful of times. This chain uses TRBV7-6 with TRBJ1-1; D is unclear. Trimming pared 1 base from V and 7 bases from J, leaving 10 bases between. Germline lookup yields CDR1 SGHVS and CDR2 FNYEAQ. CDR3 size: 13 residues. CDR3 sequence: CASSLDHTREAFF. CDR3 DNA sequence: TGTGCCAGCAGCTTAGACCATACGCGTGAAGCTTTCTTT. Full variable domain (outside the CDR3, taken from reference TRBV7-6 and TRBJ1-1): GAGVSQSPRYKVTKRGQDVALRCDPISGHVSLYWYRQALGQGPEFLTYFNYEAQQDKSGLPNDRFSAERPEGSISTLTIQRTEQRDSAMYRCASSLDHTREAFFGQGTRLTVV.

The chain has TRBV10-2 and TRBJ2-3; possible D gene TRBD2, 5 bases. The V end lost 4 bases, the J end lost 0 bases, and 11 bases lay between the germline ends. Germline V gives CDR1 WSHSY, CDR2 SAAADI. The CDR3 has 15 amino acids. CDR3 DNA sequence: TGCGCCAGCAGTGGGACTGGTTCTAGCACAGATACGCAGTATTTT. Translation gives CASSGTGSSTDTQYF.

This clonotype was seen more than once but under ten times. The genes are TRBV7-9 and TRBJ2-3; D gene uncertain. The CDR3 covers 14 residues. Germline lookup yields CDR1 SEHNR and CDR2 FQNEAQ (reference sequence). Trimming took off 4 bases at V and 2 bases at J, with 10 bases between the two ends. The chain's CDR3 is CASSSPTFTDTQYF. DNA for the CDR3: TGTGCCAGCAGCTCCCCTACCTTCACAGATACGCAGTATTTT.

This clonotype appeared a few times. This chain connects TRBV7-9 to TRBJ2-7; 10 bases align to TRBD1. Germline V gene lookup returns CDR1 SEHNR and CDR2 FQNEAQ (reference sequence). J lost 4 bases, V lost 1 base, and 4 bases had no gene match. The CDR3 is 15 residues long. In nucleotides, the CDR3 is TGTGCCAGCAGCTTAGTGGGGACAGGGGCGTACGAGCAGTACTTC. It codes for CASSLVGTGAYEQYF. The variable domain in full, completed from reference TRBV7-9 and TRBJ2-7, reads DTGVSQNPRHKITKRGQNVTFRCDPISEHNRLYWYRQTLGQGPEFLTYFQNEAQLEKSRLLSDRFSAERPKGSFSTLEIQRTEQGDSAMYLCASSLVGTGAYEQYFGPGTRLTVT.

This clonotype was counted ten times or more. This chain joins TRBV20-1 and TRBJ2-7; D possibly corresponds to TRBD2 (6 bases). Germline assignment: CDR1 DFQATT and CDR2 SNEGSKA (reference sequence). The CDR3 totals 15 residues. V lost 1 base and J lost 2, with 15 bases in between. The CDR3 DNA reads TGCAGTGCTAGAGCAAAAGCGGGTGAAGCCTACGAGCAGTACTTC. Translated: CSARAKAGEAYEQYF.

This clonotype was counted ten times or more. The V gene is TRBV11-2, the J gene TRBJ2-7, with D tentatively TRBD2 (6 bases). V lost 3 bases, J lost 2 bases, and 17 bases lay in between. CDR3 size: 16 residues. Per germline, CDR1 SGHAT and CDR2 FQNNGV. The DNA of the CDR3 is TGTGCCAGCAGCTTCCGCGCTGGGGCGGGGACCTACGAGCAGTACTTC. Its protein product is CASSFRAGAGTYEQYF.

This clonotype was recorded many times. V is TRBV29-1 and J is TRBJ1-3; TRBD1 aligns across 7 bases. CDR1 SQVTM and CDR2 ANQGSEA come from the germline V gene. J was trimmed by 1 base and V by 7 bases; bases with no gene match: 4. The CDR3 runs 13 residues. The CDR3 bases are TGCAGCGCGCAGGGGGGGTCTGGAAACACCATATATTTT. Protein: CSAQGGSGNTIYF.

This clonotype was counted many times. This chain joins TRBV27 and TRBJ1-1; D gene uncertain. From germline, CDR1 is MNHEY and CDR2 SMNVEV (reference sequence). The V gene lost 2 bases and the J gene lost 1 base, with 5 bases spanning the gap. The CDR3 has 13 amino acids. The CDR3 DNA reads TGTGCCAGCAGTTTACGGGGGAACACTGAAGCTTTCTTT. This codes for CASSLRGNTEAFF.

This clonotype was picked up many times. This chain connects TRBV30 to TRBJ1-2; D is unresolved. Trimming cost V 4 bases and J 2 bases, with 5 bases left between them. The CDR3 totals 11 residues. Per germline, CDR1 GTSNPN and CDR2 SVGIG (reference sequence). The CDR3 sequence: CAWMGNYGYTF. The CDR3 coding sequence is TGTGCCTGGATGGGGAACTATGGCTACACCTTC.